This T cell receptor beta chain was sequenced for a study of blood T cell repertoires in COVID-19. Study-wide context: Italy, Spain and the United States were the sources of the convalescent and acute COVID-19 samples. PBMCs, B-cell-depleted T cells, or T cells were the source of the cDNA or gDNA that made up the material.

Germline V gene data show CDR1 as SEHNR and CDR2 as FQNEAQ (reference sequence). The CDR3 loop spans 16 amino acids. Between the trimmed V and J ends, which lost 4 bases and 2 bases, there was a span of 15 bases. Original processing notes: Quantification of nucleated cells was approximated via reference gene primer amplification. Generated by immunoSEQ multiplex PCR, the TCRdb table keeps only in-frame clones and is missing some. The V and J calls and clone size were taken over from that table, and D and trimming were inferred from the DNA. The sample includes about 240,000 clones, about four fifths seen only once; the top ten take approximately 4.5%.

The rearrangement joins TRBV7-9 to TRBJ2-1; D not resolved. The sequencing sample was made of peripheral blood. The source is a woman in her 70s with acute or convalescent COVID-19. CDR3 loop: CASSYLFAGAYNEQFF. In DNA form, the CDR3 reads TGTGCCAGCAGCTACCTATTTGCCGGTGCCTACAATGAGCAGTTCTTC.